This passage covers 24 T cell receptor beta chains from one sample sequenced in a study of blood T cell repertoires in COVID-19. TCRdb keeps only in-frame clones here, not all; method: immunoSEQ multiplex PCR. This sample has 150,000 to 200,000 clones, with around 83% found just once. The sample taken for sequencing was peripheral blood. These receptors were obtained from a human donor in a cohort sampled during active COVID-19.

V is TRBV7-3 and J is TRBJ2-6, with TRBD1 matching over 9 bases. Germline V lookup: CDR1 SGHTA, CDR2 FQGTGA. V shed 2 bases and J 0 bases; nucleotides not matched to a gene: 8. The CDR3 sequence is 19 residues long. This chain's CDR3 is CASSLFTGQGNSGANVLTF. The CDR3 DNA is TGTGCCAGCAGCTTATTTACGGGACAGGGCAACTCTGGGGCCAACGTCCTGACTTTC.

V is TRBV6-2 or TRBV6-3 and J is TRBJ2-6; the D gene is possibly TRBD1 (5 bases). Germline V gene sequence: CDR1 MNHEY, CDR2 SVGEGT. The CDR3 is 12 residues long. The germline V and J ends were trimmed by 0 bases and 12 bases, with 6 bases remaining between them. In DNA form, the CDR3 reads TGTGCCAGCAGTTACTCGCAGGGCGTCCTGACTTTC. It specifies CASSYSQGVLTF.

The rearrangement joins TRBV6-5 to TRBJ1-2, with 7 bases matching TRBD1. Germline values: CDR1 MNHEY, CDR2 SVGAGI. Trimming removed 6 bases from V and 3 bases from J; junction bases left unmatched: 4. The CDR3 length is 13 residues. CDR3 sequence reads: CASRAGTDYGYTF. The CDR3 region has the DNA TGTGCCAGCAGAGCCGGGACAGACTATGGCTACACCTTC.

V usage is TRBV28 and J usage is TRBJ1-2, with unresolved D. Trimming took 5 bases from V and 4 from J, leaving 8 bases between them. CDR3 length: 12 residues. The germline V gene has CDR1 MDHEN and CDR2 SYDVKM. For the CDR3, the DNA is TGTGCCAGCAGTGTGGCGGGCTATGGCTACACCTTC. Residues: CASSVAGYGYTF.

The J gene is TRBJ1-4, the V gene TRBV6-6; D not certain. Germline V CDR1 and CDR2: MNHNY, SVGAGI (reference sequence). This CDR3 is built from 15 residues. The V gene lost 7 bases and the J gene lost 5 bases, with 17 bases spanning the gap. CDR3 sequence reads: CASTSFPYVNEKLFF. The CDR3 DNA reads as TGTGCCAGCACCTCCTTTCCCTACGTCAATGAAAAACTGTTTTTT.

The chain is built from TRBV28 and TRBJ2-5; 8 nucleotides agree with TRBD2. V gave up 8 bases and J gave up 1 base; unmatched junction bases: 9. CDR3 length equals 15 residues. Looked up from germline, CDR1 is MDHEN and CDR2 is SYDVKM. CDR3: CASREGGRFQETQYF. Here the CDR3 DNA reads TGTGCCAGCCGTGAGGGCGGGAGGTTCCAAGAGACCCAGTACTTC.

This clone has only a few counts. The chain couples TRBV7-2 to TRBJ2-5; tentatively, D is TRBD1 (6 bases). CDR3 length equals 14 residues. V dropped 5 bases and J dropped 1 base, with 11 bases sitting between them. Per the germline V gene, CDR1 is SGHTA and CDR2 is FQGNSA. CDR3 residues: CASSPTGIQETQYF. Here the CDR3 DNA reads TGTGCCAGCAGCCCCACAGGGATCCAAGAGACCCAGTACTTC.

This clone has just one count. The DNA is omitted, as the CDR3 cannot be located on it reliably, and the CDR3 follows TCRdb's listing. V gene TRBV6-4 combines with J gene TRBJ2-3; TRBD2, the table's D call, lacks a check against the DNA. Looked up from germline, CDR1 is MRHNA and CDR2 is SNTAGT. The length of the CDR3 is 15 amino acids, counting both ends. The CDR3 here is CASSTSGGFADTQYF.

The J gene is TRBJ1-1, the V gene TRBV19; TRBD1 matches 10 bases. The CDR3 runs to 14 residues. The trim removed 2 bases at V and 7 bases at J, leaving 4 bases unmatched. Germline V gives CDR1 LNHDA, CDR2 SQIVND (reference sequence). DNA for the CDR3: TGTGCCAGTAGTATACCCCGGGACAGGGGTGAAGCTTTCTTT. Its protein is CASSIPRDRGEAFF. The complete variable domain, with remaining parts taken from reference TRBV19 and TRBJ1-1, reads DGGITQSPKYLFRKEGQNVTLSCEQNLNHDAMYWYRQDPGQGLRLIYYSQIVNDFQKGDIAEGYSVSREKKESFPLTVTSAQKNPTAFYLCASSIPRDRGEAFFGQGTRLTVV.

This rearrangement joins TRBV6-4 to TRBJ2-1, with 10 bases aligning to TRBD2. The V gene's germline CDR1 is MRHNA and CDR2 SNTAGT. The CDR3 is made up of 15 amino acids. With 3 bases clipped from V and 7 bases from J, the junction kept 6 bases outside the gene matches. The CDR3: CASSDLAGVPNEQFF. The CDR3 region has the DNA TGTGCCAGCAGTGATCTAGCGGGGGTTCCTAATGAGCAGTTCTTC.

The rearrangement joins TRBV10-3 to TRBJ1-1, with 9 bases that match TRBD1. The CDR3 loop spans 14 amino acids. V gave up 6 bases and J gave up 2 bases; unmatched junction bases: 4. Germline CDR1 reads ENHRY; CDR2 reads SYGVKD. The CDR3 DNA follows: TGTGCCATCAGGACGGGACAGGGAAACACTGAAGCTTTCTTT. Translated: CAIRTGQGNTEAFF.

CDR3 residues: CASSPNGQGPTEQYF. Here the CDR3 DNA reads TGTGCCAGCTCACCAAATGGTCAGGGCCCTACCGAGCAGTACTTC. The chain is built from TRBV18 and TRBJ2-7; weak D call: TRBD1 (5 bases). Germline-derived CDR1 and CDR2 are KGHSH and LQKENI. Trimming left V 2 bases short and J 6 bases short, with 17 bases between. The CDR3 totals 15 residues. Full variable domain (missing parts from reference TRBV18 and TRBJ2-7): NAGVMQNPRHLVRRRGQEARLRCSPMKGHSHVYWYRQLPEEGLKFMVYLQKENIIDESGMPKERFSAEFPKEGPSILRIQQVVRGDSAAYFCASSPNGQGPTEQYFGPGTRLTVT.

The V gene is TRBV7-9, the J gene TRBJ2-5, with 9 bases lining up with TRBD2. The germline CDR1 and CDR2 sequences are SEHNR and FQNEAQ (reference sequence). Trimming at V came to 5 bases and at J to 5 bases, leaving 9 bases not matched to a gene. The CDR3 runs to 15 residues. The CDR3 sequence is CASSPAGGRVETQYF. Here the CDR3 DNA reads TGTGCCAGCAGCCCCGCGGGGGGGCGAGTTGAGACCCAGTACTTC.

CDR3 nucleotide sequence: TGTGCCAGCAGCTTAATGGCAGGGCCCAGCACAGATACGCAGTATTTT. The encoded protein is CASSLMAGPSTDTQYF. The chain recombines TRBV7-2 with TRBJ2-3, with D perhaps matching TRBD1 (5 bases). Germline values: CDR1 SGHTA, CDR2 FQGNSA. The CDR3 extends over 16 amino acids. V lost 2 bases and J 0 bases, leaving 12 bases between the germline ends.

The chain carries TRBV5-1 and TRBJ2-2; weak D call: TRBD1 (6 bases). Trimming left V 1 base short and J 5 bases short, with 9 bases between. Germline loops: CDR1 SGHRS, CDR2 YFSETQ. The length of the CDR3 is 14 residues. CDR3 loop: CASSLQGLTGELFF. The CDR3 DNA sequence: TGCGCCAGCAGCTTGCAGGGGTTGACCGGGGAGCTGTTTTTT.

J is TRBJ2-7 and V is TRBV3-1 (or the pseudogene TRBV3-2), with a tentative D call TRBD1 (5 bases). The CDR3 contains 15 residues. V shed 3 bases and J shed 2 bases, with 14 bases lying between them. Germline lookup yields CDR1 LGHDT and CDR2 YNNKEL (reference sequence). CDR3 sequence (DNA): TGTGCCAGCAGCCATCTCCCCAGGGAACCCTACGAGCAGTACTTC. Its protein product is CASSHLPREPYEQYF.

The rearrangement uses TRBV7-6 and TRBJ2-2, with 7 positions matching TRBD2. V lost 5 bases to trimming and J lost 1 base; unmatched junction nucleotides: 7. Germline V lookup: CDR1 SGHVS, CDR2 FNYEAQ. CDR3 length: 16 amino acids. This CDR3 reads CASSQAGTMNTGELFF. CDR3 bases: TGTGCCAGCAGCCAAGCGGGGACTATGAACACCGGGGAGCTGTTTTTT.

The gene calls are TRBV6-4 and TRBJ1-1, with D possibly being TRBD1 (5 bases). The CDR3 sequence is 15 residues long. The germline V and J ends were trimmed by 5 bases and 4 bases, with 17 bases remaining between them. Germline V gives CDR1 MRHNA, CDR2 SNTAGT. The CDR3 DNA reads TGTGCCAGCAGTCGAGGGGCAGGGCGGGGCACTGAAGCTTTCTTT. Its protein is CASSRGAGRGTEAFF.

The chain employs TRBV11-3 and TRBJ2-1, with D tentatively TRBD1 (5 bases). Trimming removed 4 bases at V and 5 bases at J, with 9 bases between. Germline values: CDR1 SGHNT, CDR2 YENEEA. This CDR3 comprises 13 residues. This chain's CDR3 is CASSWGTHNEQFF. DNA for the CDR3: TGTGCCAGCAGCTGGGGCACTCACAATGAGCAGTTCTTC. Filled out from reference TRBV11-3 and TRBJ2-1, the complete variable domain reads EAGVVQSPRYKIIEKKQPVAFWCNPISGHNTLYWYLQNLGQGPELLIRYENEEAVDDSQLPKDRFSAERLKGVDSTLKIQPAELGDSAVYLCASSWGTHNEQFFGPGTRLTVL.

The V call is TRBV28, the J call TRBJ2-1, with TRBD2 matching over 7 bases. J was trimmed by 2 bases and V by 10 bases; bases with no gene match: 8. Germline V gives CDR1 MDHEN, CDR2 SYDVKM. The CDR3 runs 14 residues. CDR3 residues: CATLGGGAYNEQFF. In DNA, the CDR3 is TGTGCCACTCTGGGGGGAGGGGCCTACAATGAGCAGTTCTTC.

The chain couples TRBV9 to TRBJ2-3; no clear D gene. V was pared by 4 bases and J by 4 bases, with 16 bases between. There are 15 residues in the CDR3. CDR1 SGDLS and CDR2 YYNGEE come from the germline V gene. The CDR3 region has the DNA TGTGCCAGCAGCCCTCGGTCCGAAGTCTCAGATACGCAGTATTTT. Translation: CASSPRSEVSDTQYF.

The chain is built from TRBV3-1 (or the pseudogene TRBV3-2) and TRBJ2-6, with a weak D call TRBD1 (6 bases). The CDR3 covers 15 residues. Trimming left V 4 bases short and J 2 bases short, with 9 bases between. The germline CDR1 and CDR2 sequences are LGHDT and YNNKEL (reference sequence). CDR3 nucleotides: TGTGCCAGCAGCCCACAGGGACCTGGGGCCAACGTCCTGACTTTC. Its translation is CASSPQGPGANVLTF.

This clone was detected a few times. The V call is TRBV19, the J call TRBJ2-7; 11 nucleotides agree with TRBD2. V lost 5 bases, J lost 0 bases, and 6 bases stayed unmatched. This CDR3 spans 16 amino acids. Looked up from germline, CDR1 is LNHDA and CDR2 is SQIVND (reference sequence). CDR3 DNA sequence: TGTGCCAGTAGTCCCGGACTAGCGGGCAGCTCCTACGAGCAGTACTTC. Encoded protein: CASSPGLAGSSYEQYF.

The V call is TRBV18, the J call TRBJ2-7; D is perhaps TRBD1 (5 bases). V lost 3 bases and J lost 1, with 10 bases in between. Germline CDR1 and CDR2: KGHSH and LQKENI. The CDR3 runs 14 residues. CDR3 protein: CASSPPQGSYEQYF. In nucleotides, the CDR3 is TGTGCCAGCTCACCCCCGCAGGGTTCCTACGAGCAGTACTTC.